This TCR beta chain was recovered during a study of technical replicates of blood from a few donors. V was trimmed by 3 bases and J by 2 bases, leaving 14 bases between them. The germline V gene encodes CDR1 SGHVS and CDR2 FNYEAQ. The CDR3 is 16 amino acids. This table comes from immunoSEQ multiplex PCR, and its TCRdb copy is limited to in-frame clones, with some not included. The sample shows 74,000 or so clones, 96% of them seen only once. Sequenced: T cells isolated from PBMCs. The clonotype originates from a human donor in good health. The gene calls are TRBV7-6 and TRBJ2-1; D might be TRBD2 (6 bases). CDR3 in amino acids: CASSLNSGSTYNEQFF. CDR3 in DNA: TGTGCCAGCAGCTTGAACTCCGGGAGTACCTACAATGAGCAGTTCTTC.